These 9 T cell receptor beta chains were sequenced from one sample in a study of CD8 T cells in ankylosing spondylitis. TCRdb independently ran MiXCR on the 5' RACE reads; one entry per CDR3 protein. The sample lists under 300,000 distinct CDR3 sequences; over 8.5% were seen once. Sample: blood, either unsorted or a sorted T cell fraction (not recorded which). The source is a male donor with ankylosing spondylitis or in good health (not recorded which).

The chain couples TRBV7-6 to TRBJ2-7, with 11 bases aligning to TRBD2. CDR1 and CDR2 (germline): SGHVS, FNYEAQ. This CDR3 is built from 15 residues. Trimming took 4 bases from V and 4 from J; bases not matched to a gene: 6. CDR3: CASSSRLAGKYEQYF. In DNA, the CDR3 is TGTGCCAGCAGCTCCCGACTAGCGGGAAAATACGAGCAGTACTTC.

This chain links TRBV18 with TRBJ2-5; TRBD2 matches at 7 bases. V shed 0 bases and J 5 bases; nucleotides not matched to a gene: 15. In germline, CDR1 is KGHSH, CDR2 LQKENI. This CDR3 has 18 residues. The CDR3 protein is CASSPPYPSGGLQETQYF. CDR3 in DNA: TGTGCCAGCTCACCACCCTATCCTAGCGGAGGCCTGCAGGAGACCCAGTACTTC.

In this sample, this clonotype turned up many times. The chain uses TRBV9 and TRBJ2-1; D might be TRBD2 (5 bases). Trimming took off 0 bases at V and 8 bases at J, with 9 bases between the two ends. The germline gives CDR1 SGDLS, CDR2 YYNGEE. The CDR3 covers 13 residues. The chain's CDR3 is CASSVGSRDEQFF. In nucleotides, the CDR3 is TGTGCCAGCAGCGTAGGGTCGAGGGATGAGCAGTTCTTC. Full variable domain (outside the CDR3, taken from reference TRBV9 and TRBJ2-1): DSGVTQTPKHLITATGQRVTLRCSPRSGDLSVYWYQQSLDQGLQFLIQYYNGEERAKGNILERFSAQQFPDLHSELNLSSLELGDSALYFCASSVGSRDEQFFGPGTRLTVL.

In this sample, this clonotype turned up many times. CDR3 in DNA: TGTGCCAGCAGCTTGGTATCGGGGGTTGAAGCTTTCTTT. It translates to CASSLVSGVEAFF. The chain carries TRBV5-5 and TRBJ1-1; D is perhaps TRBD1 (5 bases). Trimming pared 0 bases from V and 7 bases from J, leaving 10 bases between. Germline V gene sequence: CDR1 SGHKS, CDR2 YYEKEE (reference sequence). The CDR3 is 13 residues long. Looking up the rest from reference TRBV5-5 and TRBJ1-1 gives the full variable domain: DAGVTQSPTHLIKTRGQQVTLRCSPISGHKSVSWYQQVLGQGPQFIFQYYEKEERGRGNFPDRFSARQFPNYSSELNVNALLLGDSALYLCASSLVSGVEAFFGQGTRLTVV.

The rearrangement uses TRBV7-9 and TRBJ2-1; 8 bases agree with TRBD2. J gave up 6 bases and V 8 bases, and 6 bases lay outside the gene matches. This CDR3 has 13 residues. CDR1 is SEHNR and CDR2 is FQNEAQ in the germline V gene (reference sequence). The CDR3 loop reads CASSASGSNEQFF. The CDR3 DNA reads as TGTGCCAGCTCTGCAAGCGGGAGCAATGAGCAGTTCTTC. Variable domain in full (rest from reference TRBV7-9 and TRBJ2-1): DTGVSQNPRHKITKRGQNVTFRCDPISEHNRLYWYRQTLGQGPEFLTYFQNEAQLEKSRLLSDRFSAERPKGSFSTLEIQRTEQGDSAMYLCASSASGSNEQFFGPGTRLTVL.

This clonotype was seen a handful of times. The CDR3 region has the DNA TGTGCCAGCAGTCAGAGACAGGGGCTTGCAGATACGCAGTATTTT. Its protein is CASSQRQGLADTQYF. V is TRBV6-1 and J is TRBJ2-3; 8 bases agree with TRBD1. CDR3 length: 15 amino acids. Germline values: CDR1 MNHNS, CDR2 SASEGT. V shed 5 bases and J 4 bases; nucleotides not matched to a gene: 8.

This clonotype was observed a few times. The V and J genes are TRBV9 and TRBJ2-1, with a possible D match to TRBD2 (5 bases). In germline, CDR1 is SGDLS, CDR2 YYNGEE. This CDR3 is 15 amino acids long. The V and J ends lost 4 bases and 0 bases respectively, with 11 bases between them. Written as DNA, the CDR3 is TGTGCCAGCAGCCCGGGGTTCAGCTCCTACAATGAGCAGTTCTTC. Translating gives CASSPGFSSYNEQFF.

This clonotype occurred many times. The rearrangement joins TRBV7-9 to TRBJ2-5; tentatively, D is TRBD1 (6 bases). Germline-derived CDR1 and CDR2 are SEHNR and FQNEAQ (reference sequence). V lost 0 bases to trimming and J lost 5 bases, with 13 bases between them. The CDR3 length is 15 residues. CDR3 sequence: CASSLADQGRETQYF. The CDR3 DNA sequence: TGTGCCAGCAGCTTAGCGGATCAGGGGCGGGAGACCCAGTACTTC. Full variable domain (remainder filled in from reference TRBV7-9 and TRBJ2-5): DTGVSQNPRHKITKRGQNVTFRCDPISEHNRLYWYRQTLGQGPEFLTYFQNEAQLEKSRLLSDRFSAERPKGSFSTLEIQRTEQGDSAMYLCASSLADQGRETQYFGPGTRLLVL.

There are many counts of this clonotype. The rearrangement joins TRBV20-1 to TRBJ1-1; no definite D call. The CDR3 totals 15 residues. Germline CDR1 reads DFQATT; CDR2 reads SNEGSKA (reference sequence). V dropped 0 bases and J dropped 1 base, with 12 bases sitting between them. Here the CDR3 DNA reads TGCAGTGCTAGAGATGGGGTAGGCCCGAACACTGAAGCTTTCTTT. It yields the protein CSARDGVGPNTEAFF.